This entry is about one TCR beta chain. Its antigen is not identified. PCR employed 60 Vbeta and 13 Jbeta primers. Profiled with immunoSEQ multiplex PCR; TCRdb holds only in-frame clones, not every one. The table has some 120,000 clones, approximately 68% seen once. This record belongs to a study of cytomegalovirus exposure and HLA in healthy donors. Study-level information: Unique TCRs numbering approximately 80 million, obtained from HLA-typed donors, made up an early data release.

Study findings and constraints: Overall, approximately 150 TCR beta chains were annotated as cytomegalovirus-associated. Later genetic work tied a missense DCLRE1C variant to beta-chain V and J trimming.

The length of the CDR3 is 17 residues. The germline V gene has CDR1 SEHNR and CDR2 FQNEAQ (reference sequence). With V trimmed by 3 bases and J by 2 bases, 5 bases remained unmatched. This receptor was taken from a man younger than 45 in good health and CMV-seropositive. Sequenced input: PBMCs. The chain has TRBV7-9 and TRBJ2-3, with TRBD2 identical over 13 bases. CDR3 residues: CASSFTGTSGNTDTQYF. CDR3 DNA: TGTGCCAGCAGCTTTACCGGGACTAGCGGGAACACAGATACGCAGTATTTT.